This paragraph reports one T cell receptor (beta chain). The sample comes from a study of blood T cell repertoires in COVID-19. Produced via immunoSEQ multiplex PCR; TCRdb's table is partial and in-frame only. Of 95,000 to 150,000 clones listed, 65% to 90% are singletons. The CDR3 is 15 residues long. The V gene's germline CDR1 is MNHNY and CDR2 SVGAGI (reference sequence). J was trimmed by 1 base and V by 6 bases; bases with no gene match: 6. The TCR sequence derives from a man older than 75 with acute or convalescent COVID-19. The chain combines TRBV6-6 with TRBJ2-5, with TRBD2 identical over 9 bases. The specimen was peripheral blood. The CDR3 DNA follows: TGTGCCAGCAGGCATAGCGGGGGAAGCCAAGAGACCCAGTACTTC. Translated, it gives CASRHSGGSQETQYF.